The TCR beta chain described here comes from a study of cytomegalovirus exposure and HLA in healthy donors. This CDR3 is built from 16 residues. V shed 1 base and J shed 5 bases, with 17 bases lying between them. Germline values: CDR1 SGHVS, CDR2 FNYEAQ. The PCR employed 60 Vbeta primers together with 13 Jbeta primers. Per the authors' pipeline: There were around 80 million unique TCR beta chains by a later count, and approximately 11 million of them were shared. The repertoire was sequenced with immunoSEQ multiplex PCR; TCRdb's copy has only in-frame clones and lacks some. Clonal size and the V and J genes are those of that table, whereas D and trimming came from the DNA. The repertoire includes about 150,000 clones, 60% to 80% of them detected once, and roughly 12% sits in the top ten.

The clonotype originates from a man aged 18-30 years in good health and CMV-seropositive. The sequenced sample was PBMCs. The chain uses TRBV7-6 and TRBJ1-1; TRBD1 might be the D (6 bases). The CDR3 reads CASSLGVGRGRTEAFF. DNA for the CDR3: TGTGCCAGCAGCTTAGGGGTCGGCAGGGGAAGAACTGAAGCTTTCTTT.